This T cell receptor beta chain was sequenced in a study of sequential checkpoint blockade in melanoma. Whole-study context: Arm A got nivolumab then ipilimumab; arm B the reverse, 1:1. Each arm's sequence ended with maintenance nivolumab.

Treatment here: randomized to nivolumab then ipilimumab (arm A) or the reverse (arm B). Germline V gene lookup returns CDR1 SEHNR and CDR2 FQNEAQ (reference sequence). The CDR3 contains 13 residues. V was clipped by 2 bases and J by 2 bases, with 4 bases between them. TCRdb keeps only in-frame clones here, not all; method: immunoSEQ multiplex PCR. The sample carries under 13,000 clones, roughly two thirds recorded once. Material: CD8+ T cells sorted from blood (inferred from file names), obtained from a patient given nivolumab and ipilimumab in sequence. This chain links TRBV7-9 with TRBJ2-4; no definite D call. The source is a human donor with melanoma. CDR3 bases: TGTGCCAGCAGCTTAACAACCAAAAACATTCAGTACTTC. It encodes CASSLTTKNIQYF.